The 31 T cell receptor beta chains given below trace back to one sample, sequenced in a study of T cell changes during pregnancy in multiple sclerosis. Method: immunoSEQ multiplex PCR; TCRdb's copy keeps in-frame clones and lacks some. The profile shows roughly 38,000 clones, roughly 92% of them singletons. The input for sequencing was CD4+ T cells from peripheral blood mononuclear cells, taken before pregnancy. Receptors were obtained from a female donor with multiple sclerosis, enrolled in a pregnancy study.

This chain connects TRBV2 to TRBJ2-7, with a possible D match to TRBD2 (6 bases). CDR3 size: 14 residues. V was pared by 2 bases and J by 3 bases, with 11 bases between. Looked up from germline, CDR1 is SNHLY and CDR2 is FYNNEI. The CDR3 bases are TGTGCCAGCAGTGAAAAGGCGGGGATCTACGAGCAGTACTTC. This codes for CASSEKAGIYEQYF.

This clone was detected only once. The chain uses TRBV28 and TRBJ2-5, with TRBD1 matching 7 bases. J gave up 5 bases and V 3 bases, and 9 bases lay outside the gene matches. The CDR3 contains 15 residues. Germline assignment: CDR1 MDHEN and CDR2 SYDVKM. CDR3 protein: CASSLSQGVGETQYF. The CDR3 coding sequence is TGTGCCAGCAGTTTGTCCCAGGGGGTCGGTGAGACCCAGTACTTC.

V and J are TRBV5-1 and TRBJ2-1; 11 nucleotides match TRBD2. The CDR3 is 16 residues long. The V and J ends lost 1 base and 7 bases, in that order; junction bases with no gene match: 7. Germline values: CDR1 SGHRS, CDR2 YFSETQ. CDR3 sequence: CASSLTSGSPGNEQFF. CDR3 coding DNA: TGCGCCAGCAGCTTGACTAGCGGGAGTCCGGGGAATGAGCAGTTCTTC.

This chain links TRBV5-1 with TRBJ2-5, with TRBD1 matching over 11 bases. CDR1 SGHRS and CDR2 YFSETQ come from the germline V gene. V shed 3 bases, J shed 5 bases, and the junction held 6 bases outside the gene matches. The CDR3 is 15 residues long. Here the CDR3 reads CASSSGTGGRETQYF. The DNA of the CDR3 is TGCGCCAGCAGCTCCGGGACAGGGGGTAGGGAGACCCAGTACTTC.

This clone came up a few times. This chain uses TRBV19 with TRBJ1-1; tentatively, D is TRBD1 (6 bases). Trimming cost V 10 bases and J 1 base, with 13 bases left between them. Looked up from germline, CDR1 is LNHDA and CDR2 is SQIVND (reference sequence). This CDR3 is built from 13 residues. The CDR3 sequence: CATKNRANTEAFF. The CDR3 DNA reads TGTGCCACTAAGAACAGGGCGAACACTGAAGCTTTCTTT. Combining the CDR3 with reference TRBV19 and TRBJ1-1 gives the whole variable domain DGGITQSPKYLFRKEGQNVTLSCEQNLNHDAMYWYRQDPGQGLRLIYYSQIVNDFQKGDIAEGYSVSREKKESFPLTVTSAQKNPTAFYLCATKNRANTEAFFGQGTRLTVV.

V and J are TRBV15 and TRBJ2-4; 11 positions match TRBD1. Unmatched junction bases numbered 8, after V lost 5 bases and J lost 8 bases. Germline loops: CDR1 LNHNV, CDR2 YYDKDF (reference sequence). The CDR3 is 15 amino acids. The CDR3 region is CATSLDRGRVYIQYF. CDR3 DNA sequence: TGTGCCACCAGCTTGGACAGGGGGCGCGTTTACATTCAGTACTTC.

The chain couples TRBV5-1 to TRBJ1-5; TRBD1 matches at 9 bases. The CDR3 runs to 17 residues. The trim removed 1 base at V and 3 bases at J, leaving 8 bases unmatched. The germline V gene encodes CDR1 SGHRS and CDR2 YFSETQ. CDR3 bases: TGCGCCAGCAGCTTGTTCCCGGGACAGGGTTCCAATCAGCCCCAGCATTTT. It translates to CASSLFPGQGSNQPQHF.

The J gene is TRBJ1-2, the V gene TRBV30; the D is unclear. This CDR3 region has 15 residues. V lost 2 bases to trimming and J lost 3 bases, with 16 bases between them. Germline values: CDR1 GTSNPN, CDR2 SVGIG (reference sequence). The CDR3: CAWSSRAQEHYGYTF. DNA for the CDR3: TGTGCCTGGAGTTCGAGGGCCCAAGAACACTATGGCTACACCTTC.

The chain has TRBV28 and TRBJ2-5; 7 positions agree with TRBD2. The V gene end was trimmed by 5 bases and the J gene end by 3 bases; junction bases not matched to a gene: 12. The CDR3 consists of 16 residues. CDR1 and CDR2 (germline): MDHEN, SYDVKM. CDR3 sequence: CASSPPYGRGKETQYF. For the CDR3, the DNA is TGTGCCAGCAGTCCTCCCTATGGGAGGGGAAAAGAGACCCAGTACTTC.

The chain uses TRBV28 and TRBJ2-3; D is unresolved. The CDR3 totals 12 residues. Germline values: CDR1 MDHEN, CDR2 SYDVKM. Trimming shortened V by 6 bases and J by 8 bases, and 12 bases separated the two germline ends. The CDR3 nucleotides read TGTGCCAGCAGGGGCCCACGCAGTACGCAGTATTTT. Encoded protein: CASRGPRSTQYF.

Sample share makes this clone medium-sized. This chain's CDR3 is CASSESGQGARAFF. CDR3 nucleotides: TGTGCCAGCAGTGAATCGGGACAGGGGGCGCGGGCTTTCTTT. This chain joins TRBV2 and TRBJ1-1; 12 bases fit TRBD1. Losses at the gene ends were 2 bases for V and 11 bases for J; bases not matched to a gene: 6. CDR1 SNHLY and CDR2 FYNNEI come from the germline V gene. The CDR3 has 14 amino acids.

In nucleotides, the CDR3 is TGTGCCAGCAGCTCCAGTCCCGGGACTAGCGGGGGATACAATGAGCAGTTCTTC. Translation gives CASSSSPGTSGGYNEQFF. The J gene is TRBJ2-1, the V gene TRBV7-3; TRBD2 aligns across 14 bases. The germline V gene has CDR1 SGHTA and CDR2 FQGTGA. Trimming took 4 bases from V and 4 from J; bases not matched to a gene: 9. The CDR3 runs to 18 residues.

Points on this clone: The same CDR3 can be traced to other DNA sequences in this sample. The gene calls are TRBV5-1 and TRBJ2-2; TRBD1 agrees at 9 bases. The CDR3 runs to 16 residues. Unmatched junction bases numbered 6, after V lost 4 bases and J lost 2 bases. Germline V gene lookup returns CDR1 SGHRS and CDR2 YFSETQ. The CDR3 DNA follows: TGCGCCAGCAGCGCAGGGACAGGGTCAAACACCGGGGAGCTGTTTTTT. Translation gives CASSAGTGSNTGELFF. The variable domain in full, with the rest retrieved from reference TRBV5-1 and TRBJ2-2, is KAGVTQTPRYLIKTRGQQVTLSCSPISGHRSVSWYQQTPGQGLQFLFEYFSETQRNKGNFPGRFSGRQFSNSRSEMNVSTLELGDSALYLCASSAGTGSNTGELFFGEGSRLTVL.

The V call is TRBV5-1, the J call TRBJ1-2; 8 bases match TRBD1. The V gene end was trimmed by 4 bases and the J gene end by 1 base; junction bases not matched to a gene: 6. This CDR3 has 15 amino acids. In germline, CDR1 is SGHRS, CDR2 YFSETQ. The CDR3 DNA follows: TGCGCCAGCAGCCCAGGACAGGGAAATAACTATGGCTACACCTTC. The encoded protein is CASSPGQGNNYGYTF.

The CDR3, as DNA: TGTGCCAGCAGCTTGGAGGGGGTAAACACAGATACGCAGTATTTT. Protein sequence: CASSLEGVNTDTQYF. This chain uses TRBV5-5 with TRBJ2-3; perhaps TRBD1 as D (6 bases). Trimming cost V 0 bases and J 2 bases, with 10 bases left between them. CDR1 is SGHKS, CDR2 YYEKEE, per germline (reference sequence). The CDR3 runs 15 residues.

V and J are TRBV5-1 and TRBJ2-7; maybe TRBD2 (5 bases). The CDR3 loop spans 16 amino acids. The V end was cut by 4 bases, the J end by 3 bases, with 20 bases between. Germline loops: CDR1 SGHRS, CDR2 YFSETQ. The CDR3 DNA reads TGCGCCAGCAGCCCAGAGGGTCCTTGGCGAGGCTACGAGCAGTACTTC. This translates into CASSPEGPWRGYEQYF.

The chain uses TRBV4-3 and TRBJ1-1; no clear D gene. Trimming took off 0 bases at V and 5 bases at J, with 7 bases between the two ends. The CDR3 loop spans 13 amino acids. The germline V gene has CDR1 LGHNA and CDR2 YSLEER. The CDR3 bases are TGCGCCAGCAGCCAAGACAGTGAAACTGAAGCTTTCTTT. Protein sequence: CASSQDSETEAFF.

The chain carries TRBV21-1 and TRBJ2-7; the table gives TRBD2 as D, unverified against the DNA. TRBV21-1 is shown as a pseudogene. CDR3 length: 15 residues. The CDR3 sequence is CASSSGDEGSYEQYF. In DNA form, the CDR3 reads TGTGCCAGCAGCAGTGGGGATGAGGGATCCTACGAGCAGTACTTC.

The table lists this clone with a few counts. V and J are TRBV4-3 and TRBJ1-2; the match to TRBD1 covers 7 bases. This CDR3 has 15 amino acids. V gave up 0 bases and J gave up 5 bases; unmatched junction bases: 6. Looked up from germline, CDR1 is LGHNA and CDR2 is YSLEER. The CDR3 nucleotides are TGCGCCAGCAGCCAAGATTTACGGACAGGATATGGCTACACCTTC. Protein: CASSQDLRTGYGYTF.

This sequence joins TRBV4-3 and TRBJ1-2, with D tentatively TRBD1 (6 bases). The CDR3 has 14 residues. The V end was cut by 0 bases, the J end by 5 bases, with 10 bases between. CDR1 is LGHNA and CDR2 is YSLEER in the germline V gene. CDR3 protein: CASSQDPGVYGYTF. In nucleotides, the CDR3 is TGCGCCAGCAGCCAAGATCCAGGGGTTTATGGCTACACCTTC.

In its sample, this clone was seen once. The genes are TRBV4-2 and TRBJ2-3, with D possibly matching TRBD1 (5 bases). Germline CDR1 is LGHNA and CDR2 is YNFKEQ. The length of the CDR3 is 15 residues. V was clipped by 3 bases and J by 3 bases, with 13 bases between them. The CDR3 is CASSQGHQGTDTQYF. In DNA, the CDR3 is TGTGCCAGCAGCCAGGGCCATCAGGGAACAGATACGCAGTATTTT.

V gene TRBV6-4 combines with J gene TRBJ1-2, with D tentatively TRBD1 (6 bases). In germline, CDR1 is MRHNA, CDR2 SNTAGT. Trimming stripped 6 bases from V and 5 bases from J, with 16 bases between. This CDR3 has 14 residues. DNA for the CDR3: TGTGCCAGCAGAGCGGAAGGACAGAGTTATGGCTACACCTTC. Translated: CASRAEGQSYGYTF.

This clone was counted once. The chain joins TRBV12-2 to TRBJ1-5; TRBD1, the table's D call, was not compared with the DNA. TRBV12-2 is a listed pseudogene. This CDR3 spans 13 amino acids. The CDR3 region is CASRLHRGRSQHF. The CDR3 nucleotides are TGTGCAAGTCGCTTACATAGGGGCCGGTCCCAGCATTTT.

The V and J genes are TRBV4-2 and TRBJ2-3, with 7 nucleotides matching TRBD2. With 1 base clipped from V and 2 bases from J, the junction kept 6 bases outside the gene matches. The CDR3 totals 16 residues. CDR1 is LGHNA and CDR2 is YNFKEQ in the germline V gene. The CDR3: CASSQGTRVITDTQYF. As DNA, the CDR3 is TGTGCCAGCAGCCAAGGGACTAGAGTAATCACAGATACGCAGTATTTT.

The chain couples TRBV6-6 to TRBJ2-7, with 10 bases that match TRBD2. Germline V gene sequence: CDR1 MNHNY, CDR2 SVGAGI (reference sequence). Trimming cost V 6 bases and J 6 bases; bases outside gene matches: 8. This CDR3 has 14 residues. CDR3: CASRPLAGVGEQYF. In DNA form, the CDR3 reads TGTGCCAGCAGACCCCTAGCGGGAGTTGGCGAGCAGTACTTC.

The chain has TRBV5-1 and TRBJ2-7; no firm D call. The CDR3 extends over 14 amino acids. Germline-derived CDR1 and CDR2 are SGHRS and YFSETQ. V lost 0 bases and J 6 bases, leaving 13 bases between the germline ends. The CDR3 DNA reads TGCGCCAGCAGCTTGGGAAGCCTTGCTCCCGAGCAGTACTTC. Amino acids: CASSLGSLAPEQYF. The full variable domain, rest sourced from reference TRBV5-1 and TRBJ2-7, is KAGVTQTPRYLIKTRGQQVTLSCSPISGHRSVSWYQQTPGQGLQFLFEYFSETQRNKGNFPGRFSGRQFSNSRSEMNVSTLELGDSALYLCASSLGSLAPEQYFGPGTRLTVT.

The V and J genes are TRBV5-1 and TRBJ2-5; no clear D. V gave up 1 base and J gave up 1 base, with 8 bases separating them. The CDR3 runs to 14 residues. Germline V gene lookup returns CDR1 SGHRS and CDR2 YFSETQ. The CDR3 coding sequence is TGCGCCAGCAGCTTGTCAGGATCCCAAGAGACCCAGTACTTC. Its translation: CASSLSGSQETQYF.

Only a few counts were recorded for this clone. This CDR3 reads CASSPGQFMNTEAFF. CDR3 DNA: TGTGCCAGCAGTCCCGGACAATTTATGAACACTGAAGCTTTCTTT. The chain has TRBV6-5 and TRBJ1-1, with a possible D match to TRBD1 (5 bases). The V gene's germline CDR1 is MNHEY and CDR2 SVGAGI. V dropped 5 bases and J dropped 0 bases, with 13 bases sitting between them. The CDR3 sequence is 15 residues long.

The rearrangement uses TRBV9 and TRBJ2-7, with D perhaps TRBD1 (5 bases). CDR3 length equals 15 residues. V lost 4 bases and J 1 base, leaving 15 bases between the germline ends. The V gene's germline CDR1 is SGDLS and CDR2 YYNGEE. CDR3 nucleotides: TGTGCCAGCAGCACGGACATTCTAGGATCCTACGAGCAGTACTTC. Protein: CASSTDILGSYEQYF.

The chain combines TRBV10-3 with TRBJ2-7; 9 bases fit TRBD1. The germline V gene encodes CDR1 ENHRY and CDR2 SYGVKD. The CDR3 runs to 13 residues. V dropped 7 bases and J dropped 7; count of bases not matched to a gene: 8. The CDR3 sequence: CAINEGQGREQYF. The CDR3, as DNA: TGTGCCATCAACGAAGGACAGGGGAGGGAGCAGTACTTC.

The chain's CDR3 is CASMDPGQVNEQFF. Here the CDR3 DNA reads TGTGCCAGTATGGACCCTGGACAAGTCAATGAGCAGTTCTTC. The chain uses TRBV19 and TRBJ2-1; D perhaps matches TRBD1 (5 bases). The germline CDR1 and CDR2 sequences are LNHDA and SQIVND (reference sequence). The CDR3 has 14 residues. V gave up 7 bases and J gave up 6 bases, with 16 bases separating them.